This T cell receptor (beta chain) was recorded in a study of blood T cells in healthy people across ages. Notes on the study in general: The diversity estimates, figures obtained from one million T cells, were considered underestimates.

With respect to this clonotype: Its antigen is not identified.

Germline values: CDR1 SGHAT, CDR2 FQNNGV. This CDR3 spans 14 amino acids. The use of a sample-barcoded 5' primer and a J-beta primer mix characterized a second PCR of roughly 6 to 11 cycles. Every cDNA molecule bore a tag from a template-switch adaptor containing 12 random nucleotides. TCRdb reprocessed the 5' RACE reads with MiXCR, giving one entry per CDR3 protein. Of some 1.6 million distinct CDR3 sequences listed, 34% are singletons. Sequencing was carried out using blood. The chain carries TRBV11-2 and TRBJ2-5; TRBD1 matches at 9 bases. The J call is in doubt because the DNA end fits TRBJ2-7 better. This sequence was found in a woman younger than 45 in good health. CDR3 nucleotide sequence: TGTGCCAGCAGCGTCCGACAGGGGGTTTACGAGCAGTACTTC. Translating it yields CASSVRQGVYEQYF.